The present T cell receptor beta chain was sequenced within a study of cytomegalovirus exposure and HLA in healthy donors. The CDR3 sequence is 14 residues long. Germline values: CDR1 MNHEY, CDR2 SVGAGI. Trimming shortened V by 5 bases and J by 1 base, and 11 bases separated the two germline ends. The PCR used 60 Vbeta and 13 Jbeta primers. Repertoires were generated with immunoSEQ multiplex PCR, while TCRdb's copy carries only in-frame clones and drops some. The repertoire holds roughly 290,000 clones, with roughly 90% as singletons. This receptor was identified in a woman younger than 30 in good health and CMV-seronegative. The sequenced sample was PBMCs. The rearrangement links TRBV6-5 to TRBJ1-1; D unresolved. In DNA form, the CDR3 reads TGTGCCAGCAGTCCTCCCAACAAGAACACTGAAGCTTTCTTT. Residues: CASSPPNKNTEAFF.